Shown below are 13 T cell receptor beta chains from a single sample sequenced in a study of blood T cell repertoires in COVID-19. The data were produced by immunoSEQ multiplex PCR, yet TCRdb's version contains in-frame clones alone and is incomplete. The sample carries 65,000 to 75,000 clones, about 81% recorded once. The sequencing sample was made of peripheral blood. These receptor sequences come from an older man with acute or convalescent COVID-19.

J is TRBJ2-7 and V is TRBV20-1; D may be TRBD2 (5 bases). The V gene's germline CDR1 is DFQATT and CDR2 SNEGSKA (reference sequence). The V end was cut by 3 bases, the J end by 5 bases, with 5 bases between. The CDR3 runs 10 residues. The CDR3 DNA sequence: TGCAGTGCTAGCGGGAACGAGCAGTACTTC. Translation gives CSASGNEQYF.

The rearrangement links TRBV7-2 to TRBJ2-3; 10 bases are a match to TRBD2. Germline trimming cut 4 bases from V and 2 bases from J; bases unmatched to any gene: 6. Per germline, CDR1 SGHTA and CDR2 FQGNSA. The CDR3 has 16 residues. CDR3 nucleotides: TGTGCCAGCAGCTCCTTAGCGGGGGGCCCCACAGATACGCAGTATTTT. Its protein product is CASSSLAGGPTDTQYF.

CDR3 loop: CASSWGGEDYEQYF. The DNA for the CDR3 is TGTGCCAGCAGCTGGGGCGGTGAGGACTACGAGCAGTACTTC. The chain couples TRBV7-9 to TRBJ2-7; D perhaps matches TRBD1 (5 bases). CDR1 is SEHNR and CDR2 is FQNEAQ in the germline V gene (reference sequence). This CDR3 comprises 14 residues. V gave up 4 bases and J gave up 3 bases, with 13 bases separating them.

The chain recombines TRBV3-1 (or the pseudogene TRBV3-2) with TRBJ2-5; 10 bases fit TRBD2. The CDR3 totals 17 residues. Trimming removed 0 bases from V and 5 bases from J; junction bases left unmatched: 9. CDR1 LGHDT and CDR2 YNNKEL come from the germline V gene (reference sequence). CDR3 sequence: CASSQDPPSGGRETQYF. CDR3 coding DNA: TGTGCCAGCAGCCAAGATCCCCCTAGCGGGGGACGGGAGACCCAGTACTTC.

The genes are TRBV2 and TRBJ2-3; possible D gene TRBD1, 6 bases. Germline CDR1 SNHLY, CDR2 FYNNEI. The CDR3 length is 10 residues. Trimming left V 6 bases short and J 8 bases short, with 6 bases between. In DNA, the CDR3 is TGTGCCAGCAGAGGGGGTACGCAGTATTTT. The encoded protein is CASRGGTQYF.

CDR3 nucleotides: TGTGCCAGCACCTACAGGGGGCGTAACTATGGCTACACCTTC. This sequence encodes CASTYRGRNYGYTF. The chain carries TRBV28 and TRBJ1-2; 9 bases are a match to TRBD1. This CDR3 spans 14 amino acids. V shed 7 bases, J shed 1 base, and the junction held 4 bases outside the gene matches. Germline values: CDR1 MDHEN, CDR2 SYDVKM.

This rearrangement joins TRBV5-1 to TRBJ1-2; a possible D gene is TRBD1 (5 bases). There are 14 residues in the CDR3. Trimming left V 5 bases short and J 6 bases short, with 17 bases between. Germline CDR1 and CDR2: SGHRS and YFSETQ. CDR3 sequence: CASRLVGERDGYTF. DNA for the CDR3: TGCGCCAGCAGACTTGTAGGGGAAAGGGATGGCTACACCTTC.

CDR3 in DNA: TGCGCCAGCAGCTTGGGGCCTAGCGGAGGGGTCAATGAGCAGTTCTTC. Translating gives CASSLGPSGGVNEQFF. The chain recombines TRBV5-1 with TRBJ2-1; 7 bases are a match to TRBD2. The CDR3 runs 16 residues. Trimming took 0 bases from V and 6 from J; bases not matched to a gene: 9. Germline lookup yields CDR1 SGHRS and CDR2 YFSETQ.

In its sample, this clone was seen once. The V call is TRBV19, the J call TRBJ2-5; D is possibly TRBD2 (5 bases). V shed 5 bases and J shed 2 bases, with 12 bases lying between them. The CDR3 has 14 residues. Germline V lookup: CDR1 LNHDA, CDR2 SQIVND (reference sequence). CDR3 protein: CASSPLGRQETQYF. CDR3 nucleotide sequence: TGTGCCAGTAGTCCACTAGGCAGACAAGAGACCCAGTACTTC.

The genes are TRBV18 and TRBJ2-6, with D tentatively TRBD1 (5 bases). Germline values: CDR1 KGHSH, CDR2 LQKENI. Trimming took 3 bases from V and 2 from J, leaving 11 bases between them. CDR3 size: 16 residues. The CDR3 sequence is CASSPAGNAGANVLTF. Written as DNA, the CDR3 is TGTGCCAGCTCACCCGCAGGGAACGCTGGGGCCAACGTCCTGACTTTC.

The chain combines TRBV7-2 with TRBJ2-7; TRBD2 might be the D (6 bases). This CDR3 contains 13 residues. CDR1 is SGHTA and CDR2 is FQGNSA in the germline V gene. Trimming pared 4 bases from V and 6 bases from J, leaving 13 bases between. This CDR3 is CASSSYSGVEQYF. CDR3 DNA: TGTGCCAGCAGCTCGTATTCGGGGGTCGAGCAGTACTTC.

This rearrangement joins TRBV6-5 to TRBJ2-7; 7 bases are shared with TRBD2. Germline trimming cut 2 bases from V and 3 bases from J; bases unmatched to any gene: 7. CDR3 length: 15 amino acids. Per the germline V gene, CDR1 is MNHEY and CDR2 is SVGAGI. CDR3 in amino acids: CASSYGAGPHYEQYF. The CDR3 DNA sequence: TGTGCCAGCAGTTACGGAGCGGGGCCCCACTACGAGCAGTACTTC.

The chain is built from TRBV24-1 and TRBJ2-3; D is undetermined. Per germline, CDR1 KGHDR and CDR2 SFDVKD. The V end lost 1 base, the J end lost 7 bases, and 8 bases lay between the germline ends. CDR3 size: 13 residues. CDR3 residues: CATSDFVTNTQYF. Here the CDR3 DNA reads TGTGCCACCAGTGATTTCGTGACAAATACGCAGTATTTT.